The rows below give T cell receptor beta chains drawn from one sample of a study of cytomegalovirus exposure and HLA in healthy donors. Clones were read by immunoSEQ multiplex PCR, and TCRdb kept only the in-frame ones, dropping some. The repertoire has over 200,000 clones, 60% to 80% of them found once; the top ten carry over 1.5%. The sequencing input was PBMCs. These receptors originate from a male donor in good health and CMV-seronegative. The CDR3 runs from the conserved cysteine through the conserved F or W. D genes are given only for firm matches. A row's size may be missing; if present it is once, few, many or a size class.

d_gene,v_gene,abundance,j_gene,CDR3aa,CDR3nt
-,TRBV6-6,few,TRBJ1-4,CASSSHGGTNEKLFF,TGTGCCAGCAGTTCGCATGGGGGGACTAATGAAAAACTGTTTTTT
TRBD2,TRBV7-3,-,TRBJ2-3,CASSLRGWTSDTDTQYF,TGTGCCAGCAGCTTAAGAGGGTGGACTAGCGATACAGATACGCAGTATTTT
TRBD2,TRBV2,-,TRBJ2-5,CASSEVGAGGEEETQYF,TGTGCCAGCAGTGAAGTGGGCGCGGGGGGCGAGGAAGAGACCCAGTACTTC
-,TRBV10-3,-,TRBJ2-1,CAISDRGSYNEQFF,TGTGCCATCAGTGACCGGGGAAGCTACAATGAGCAGTTCTTC
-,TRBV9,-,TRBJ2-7,CASSLSPGELDEQYF,TGTGCCAGCAGCCTTTCTCCGGGGGAGTTGGACGAGCAGTACTTC
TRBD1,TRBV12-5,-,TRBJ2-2,CASAGQGGRGTGELFF,TGTGCTAGTGCGGGACAGGGAGGTCGTGGCACCGGGGAGCTGTTTTTT
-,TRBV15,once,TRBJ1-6,CATSRGSSPYNSPLHF,TGTGCCACCAGCAGAGGTTCCAGTCCCTATAATTCACCCCTCCACTTT
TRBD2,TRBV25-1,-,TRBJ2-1,CASSEAGGPRNEQFF,TGTGCCAGCAGTGAGGCGGGGGGGCCGAGGAATGAGCAGTTCTTC
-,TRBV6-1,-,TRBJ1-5,CASRPRGTQPQHF,TGTGCCAGTCGTCCCAGGGGAACTCAGCCCCAGCATTTT
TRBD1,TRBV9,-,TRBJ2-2,CASSAKQGAGGELFF,TGTGCCAGCAGCGCGAAACAGGGGGCTGGCGGGGAGCTGTTTTTT
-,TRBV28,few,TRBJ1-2,CASSLEVVAGYTF,TGTGCCAGCAGTTTAGAAGTGGTGGCCGGCTACACCTTC
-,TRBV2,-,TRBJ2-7,CASSEARTVSYEQYF,TGTGCCAGCAGTGAAGCCAGGACAGTCTCCTACGAGCAGTACTTC
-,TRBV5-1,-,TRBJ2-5,CASSLLGEETQYF,TGCGCCAGCAGCTTGTTAGGAGAAGAGACCCAGTACTTC
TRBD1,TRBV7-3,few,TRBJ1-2,CASSLTAQGTGYGYTF,TGTGCCAGCAGCTTAACAGCACAGGGGACTGGCTATGGCTACACCTTC
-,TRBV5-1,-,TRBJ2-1,CASSLVRNEQFF,TGCGCCAGCAGCTTAGTTAGAAATGAGCAGTTCTTC
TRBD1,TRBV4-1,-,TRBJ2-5,CASSQVTGVRRETQYF,TGCGCCAGCAGCCAAGTGACAGGGGTGCGGCGGGAGACCCAGTACTTC
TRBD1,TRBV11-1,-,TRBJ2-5,CASSYATGWETQYF,TGTGCCAGCAGCTATGCGACAGGGTGGGAGACCCAGTACTTC
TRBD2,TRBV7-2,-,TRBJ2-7,CASSLAPLSSGSYSYEQYF,TGTGCCAGCAGCTTAGCCCCCCTCTCTAGCGGGAGTTACTCCTACGAGCAGTACTTC
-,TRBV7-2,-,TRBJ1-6,CASSLGTYNSPLHF,TGTGCCAGCAGCTTAGGAACTTATAATTCACCCCTCCACTTT
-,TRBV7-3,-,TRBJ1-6,CASSFPDSPLHF,TGTGCCAGCAGCTTCCCGGATTCACCCCTCCACTTT
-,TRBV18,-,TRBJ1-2,CASSAPDRHYGYTF,TGTGCCAGCTCAGCTCCTGACAGGCACTATGGCTACACCTTC
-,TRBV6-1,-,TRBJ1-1,CASFSLAGNTEAFF,TGTGCCAGCTTTTCACTGGCAGGGAACACTGAAGCTTTCTTT
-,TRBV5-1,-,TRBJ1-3,CASKREQSSGNTIYF,TGCGCCAGCAAAAGGGAGCAAAGCTCTGGAAACACCATATATTTT
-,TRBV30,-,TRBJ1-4,CAWSSLTGYNEKLFF,TGTGCCTGGAGCTCATTGACAGGATATAATGAAAAACTGTTTTTT
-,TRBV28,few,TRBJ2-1,CASSLWGAEQFF,TGTGCCAGCAGTTTATGGGGAGCTGAGCAGTTCTTC
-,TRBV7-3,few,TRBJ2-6,CASSLDSFSGANVLTF,TGTGCCAGCAGCTTGGACAGTTTCTCTGGGGCCAACGTCCTGACTTTC
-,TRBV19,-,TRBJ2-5,CASSIADYQETQYF,TGTGCCAGTAGTATAGCCGACTACCAAGAGACCCAGTACTTC
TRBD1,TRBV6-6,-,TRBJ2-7,CASSYQGDVVQYF,TGTGCCAGCAGTTACCAGGGGGACGTAGTGCAGTACTTC
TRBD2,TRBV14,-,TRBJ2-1,CASSQRLAGEGDEQFF,TGTGCCAGCAGCCAACGACTAGCGGGAGAAGGCGATGAGCAGTTCTTC
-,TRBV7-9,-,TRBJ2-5,CASSLESRSSQYF,TGTGCCAGCAGCTTAGAGTCCCGTAGTTCCCAGTACTTC